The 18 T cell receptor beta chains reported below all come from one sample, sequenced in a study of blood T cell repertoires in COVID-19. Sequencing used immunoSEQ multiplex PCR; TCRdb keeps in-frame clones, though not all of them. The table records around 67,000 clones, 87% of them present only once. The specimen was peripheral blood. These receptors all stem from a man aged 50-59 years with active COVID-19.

CDR3: CASSPTGSTFGNTIYF. CDR3 DNA: TGTGCCAGCAGCCCCACAGGGAGCACCTTTGGAAACACCATATATTTT. V usage is TRBV3-1 (or the pseudogene TRBV3-2) and J usage is TRBJ1-3; a weak D match, TRBD1 (6 bases). The CDR3 has 16 residues. The germline CDR1 and CDR2 sequences are LGHDT and YNNKEL (reference sequence). V lost 4 bases and J lost 3, with 16 bases in between.

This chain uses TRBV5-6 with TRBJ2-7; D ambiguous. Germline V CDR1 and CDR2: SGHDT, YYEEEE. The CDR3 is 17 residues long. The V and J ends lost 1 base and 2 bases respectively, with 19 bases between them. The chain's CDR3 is CASSLYQRVAPTYEQYF. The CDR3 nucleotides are TGTGCCAGCAGCTTGTATCAGCGCGTGGCGCCTACCTACGAGCAGTACTTC.

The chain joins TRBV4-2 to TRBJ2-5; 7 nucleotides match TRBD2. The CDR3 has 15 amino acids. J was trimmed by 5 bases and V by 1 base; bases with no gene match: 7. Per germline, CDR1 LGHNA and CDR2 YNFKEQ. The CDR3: CASSQVREVRETQYF. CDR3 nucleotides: TGTGCCAGCAGCCAAGTTCGGGAGGTTCGGGAGACCCAGTACTTC.

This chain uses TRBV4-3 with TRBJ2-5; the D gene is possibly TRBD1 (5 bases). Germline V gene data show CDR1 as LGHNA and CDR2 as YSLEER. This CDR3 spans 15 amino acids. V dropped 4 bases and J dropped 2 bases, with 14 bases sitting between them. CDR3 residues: CASSPIGAGQETQYF. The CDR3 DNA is TGCGCCAGCAGCCCGATCGGTGCAGGGCAAGAGACCCAGTACTTC.

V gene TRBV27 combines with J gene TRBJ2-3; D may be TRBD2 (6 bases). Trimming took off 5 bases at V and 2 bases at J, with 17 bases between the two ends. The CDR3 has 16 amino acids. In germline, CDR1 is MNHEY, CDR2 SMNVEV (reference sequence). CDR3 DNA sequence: TGTGCCAGCAGTCCACAACTAGCTCTGATCACAGATACGCAGTATTTT. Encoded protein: CASSPQLALITDTQYF.

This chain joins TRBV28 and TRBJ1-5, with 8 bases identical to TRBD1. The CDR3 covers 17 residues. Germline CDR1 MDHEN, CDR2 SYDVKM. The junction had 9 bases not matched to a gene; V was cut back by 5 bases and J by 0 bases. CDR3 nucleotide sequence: TGTGCCAGCAGTCTCGGACAGGGTGCTTATAGCAATCAGCCCCAGCATTTT. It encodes CASSLGQGAYSNQPQHF.

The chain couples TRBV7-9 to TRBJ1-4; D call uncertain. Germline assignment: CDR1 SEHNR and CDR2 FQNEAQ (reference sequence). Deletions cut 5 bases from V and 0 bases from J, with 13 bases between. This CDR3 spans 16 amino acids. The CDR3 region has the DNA TGTGCCAGCAGCCTGGCGGCTCCGACAACTAATGAAAAACTGTTTTTT. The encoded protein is CASSLAAPTTNEKLFF.

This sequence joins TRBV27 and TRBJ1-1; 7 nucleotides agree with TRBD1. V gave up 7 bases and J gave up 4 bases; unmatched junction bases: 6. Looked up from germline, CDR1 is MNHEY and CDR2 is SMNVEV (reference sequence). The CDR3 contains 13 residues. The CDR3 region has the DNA TGTGCCAGCACCCAATACAGGGGCACTGAAGCTTTCTTT. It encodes CASTQYRGTEAFF.

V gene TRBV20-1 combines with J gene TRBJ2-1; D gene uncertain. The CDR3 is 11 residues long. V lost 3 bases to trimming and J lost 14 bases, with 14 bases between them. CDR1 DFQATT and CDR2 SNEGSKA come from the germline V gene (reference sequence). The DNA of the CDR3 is TGCAGTGCTAGTTATGCCACAGTCAAGTTCTTC. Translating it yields CSASYATVKFF.

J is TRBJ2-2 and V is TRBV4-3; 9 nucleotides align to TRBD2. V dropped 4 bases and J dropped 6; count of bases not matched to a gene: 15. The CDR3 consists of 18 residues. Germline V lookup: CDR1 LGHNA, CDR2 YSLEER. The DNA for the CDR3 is TGCGCCAGCAGCCCAGTAGGAGGCGGGAGGGCCGTGTCCGGGGAGCTGTTTTTT. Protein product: CASSPVGGGRAVSGELFF.

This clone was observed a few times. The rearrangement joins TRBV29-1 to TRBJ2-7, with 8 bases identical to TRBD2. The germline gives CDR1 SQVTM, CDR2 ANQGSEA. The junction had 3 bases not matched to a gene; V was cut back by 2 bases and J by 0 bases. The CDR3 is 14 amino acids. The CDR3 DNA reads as TGCAGCGTTGAATTAGCGGGGACCTCCTACGAGCAGTACTTC. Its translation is CSVELAGTSYEQYF.

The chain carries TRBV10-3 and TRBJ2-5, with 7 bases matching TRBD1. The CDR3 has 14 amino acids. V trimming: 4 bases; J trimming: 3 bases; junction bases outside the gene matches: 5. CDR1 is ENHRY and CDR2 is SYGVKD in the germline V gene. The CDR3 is CAISAFTGEETQYF. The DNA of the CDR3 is TGTGCCATCAGTGCCTTTACAGGGGAAGAGACCCAGTACTTC.

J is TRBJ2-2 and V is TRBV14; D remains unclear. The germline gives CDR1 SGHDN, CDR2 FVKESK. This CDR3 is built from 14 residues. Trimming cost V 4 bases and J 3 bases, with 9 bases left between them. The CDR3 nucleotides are TGTGCCAGCAGCCTCGACACTTACACCGGGGAGCTGTTTTTT. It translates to CASSLDTYTGELFF.

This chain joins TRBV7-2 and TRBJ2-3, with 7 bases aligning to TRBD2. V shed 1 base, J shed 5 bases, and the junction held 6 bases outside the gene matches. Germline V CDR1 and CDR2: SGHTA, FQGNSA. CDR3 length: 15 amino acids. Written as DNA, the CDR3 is TGTGCCAGCAGCTTAGGGGGGGAGGGCCTAGATACGCAGTATTTT. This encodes CASSLGGEGLDTQYF.

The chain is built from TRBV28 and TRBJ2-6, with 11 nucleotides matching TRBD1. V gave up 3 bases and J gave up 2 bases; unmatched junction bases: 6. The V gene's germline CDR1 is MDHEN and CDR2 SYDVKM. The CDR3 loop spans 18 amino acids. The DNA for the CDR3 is TGTGCCAGCAGTTTTAATCCGGACAGGGGGCCTGGGGCCAACGTCCTGACTTTC. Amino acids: CASSFNPDRGPGANVLTF.

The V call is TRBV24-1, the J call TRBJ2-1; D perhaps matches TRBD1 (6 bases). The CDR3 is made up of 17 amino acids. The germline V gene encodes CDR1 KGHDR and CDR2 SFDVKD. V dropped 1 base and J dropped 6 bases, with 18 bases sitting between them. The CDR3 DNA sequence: TGTGCCACCAGTGATTTTGGGGGCGGCAGGAGAATCAATGAGCAGTTCTTC. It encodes CATSDFGGGRRINEQFF.

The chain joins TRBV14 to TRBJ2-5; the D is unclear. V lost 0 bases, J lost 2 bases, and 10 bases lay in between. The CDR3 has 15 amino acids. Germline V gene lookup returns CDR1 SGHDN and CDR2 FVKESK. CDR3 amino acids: CASSQELAVQETQYF. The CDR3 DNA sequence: TGTGCCAGCAGCCAAGAACTGGCGGTGCAAGAGACCCAGTACTTC.

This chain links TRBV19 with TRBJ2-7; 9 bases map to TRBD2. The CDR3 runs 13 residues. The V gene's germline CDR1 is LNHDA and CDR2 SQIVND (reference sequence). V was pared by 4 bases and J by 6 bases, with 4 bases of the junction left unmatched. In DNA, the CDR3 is TGTGCCAGTAGTAGCGGGAGGGCCGGCGAGCAGTACTTC. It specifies CASSSGRAGEQYF.